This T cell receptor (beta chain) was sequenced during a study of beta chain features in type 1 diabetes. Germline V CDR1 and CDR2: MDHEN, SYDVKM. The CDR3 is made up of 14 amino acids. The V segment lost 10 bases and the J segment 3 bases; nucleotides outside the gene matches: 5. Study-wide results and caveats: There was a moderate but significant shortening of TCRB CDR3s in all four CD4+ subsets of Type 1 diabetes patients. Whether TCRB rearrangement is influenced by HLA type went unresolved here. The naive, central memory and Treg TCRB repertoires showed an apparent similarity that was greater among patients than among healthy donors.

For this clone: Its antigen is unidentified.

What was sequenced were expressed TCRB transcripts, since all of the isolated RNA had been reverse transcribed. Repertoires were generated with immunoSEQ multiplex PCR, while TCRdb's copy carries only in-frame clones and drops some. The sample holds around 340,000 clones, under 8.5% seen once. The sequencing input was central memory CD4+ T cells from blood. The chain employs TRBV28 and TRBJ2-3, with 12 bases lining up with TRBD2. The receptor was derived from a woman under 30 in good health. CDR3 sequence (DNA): TGTGCCACCTTGACTAGCGGGGGTACAGATACGCAGTATTTT. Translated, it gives CATLTSGGTDTQYF.